One sample yielded the 14 T cell receptor beta chains listed below, sequenced in a study of blood T cell repertoires in COVID-19. Sequencing used immunoSEQ multiplex PCR; TCRdb keeps in-frame clones, though not all of them. The sample includes about 140,000 clones, 75% to 80% of them seen just once. The specimen sequenced was peripheral blood. These receptors all stem from a woman between 50 and 59 years old with active or convalescent COVID-19.

J is TRBJ2-5 and V is TRBV6-1; TRBD1 matches 7 bases. The CDR3 spans 15 residues. The V gene end was trimmed by 2 bases and the J gene end by 0 bases; junction bases not matched to a gene: 3. CDR1 is MNHNS, CDR2 SASEGT, per germline. The CDR3 is CASSEWDSYQETQYF. For the CDR3, the DNA is TGTGCCAGCAGTGAATGGGACAGCTACCAAGAGACCCAGTACTTC.

This sequence joins TRBV16 and TRBJ1-2, with 7 bases aligning to TRBD1. Germline V CDR1 and CDR2: KGHSY, FQNENV. After removal of 4 bases from V and 2 bases from J, the junction contained 10 bases not matched to a gene. CDR3 length equals 16 residues. Here the CDR3 DNA reads TGTGCCAGCAGCCCCCAGTTCGGGACAGCAAACTATGGCTACACCTTC. Translated, it gives CASSPQFGTANYGYTF. Full variable domain (remainder filled in from reference TRBV16 and TRBJ1-2): GEEVAQTPKHLVRGEGQKAKLYCAPIKGHSYVFWYQQVLKNEFKFLISFQNENVFDETGMPKERFSAKCLPNSPCSLEIQATKLEDSAVYFCASSPQFGTANYGYTFGSGTRLTVV.

This clone is a singleton in its sample. CDR3 nucleotide sequence: TGCGCCAGCAGCAATACAGGGTGGGAGACCCAGTACTTC. This sequence encodes CASSNTGWETQYF. V usage is TRBV5-1 and J usage is TRBJ2-5, with D tentatively TRBD1 (6 bases). CDR1 SGHRS and CDR2 YFSETQ come from the germline V gene. The V end lost 4 bases, the J end lost 5 bases, and 12 bases lay between the germline ends. The CDR3 loop spans 13 amino acids.

The chain is built from TRBV28 and TRBJ1-5; D not certain. This CDR3 is built from 12 residues. CDR1 is MDHEN, CDR2 SYDVKM, per germline. V lost 8 bases to trimming and J lost 0 bases, with 5 bases between them. In DNA, the CDR3 is TGTGCCAGCTCGTATAGCAATCAGCCCCAGCATTTT. Its translation: CASSYSNQPQHF. Full variable domain (missing parts from reference TRBV28 and TRBJ1-5): DVKVTQSSRYLVKRTGEKVFLECVQDMDHENMFWYRQDPGLGLRLIYFSYDVKMKEKGDIPEGYSVSREKKERFSLILESASTNQTSMYLCASSYSNQPQHFGDGTRLSIL.

This clone was seen only once. The rearrangement joins TRBV7-3 to TRBJ2-3; 7 bases agree with TRBD2. There are 13 residues in the CDR3. V was pared by 3 bases and J by 3 bases, with 0 bases of the junction left unmatched. Germline V CDR1 and CDR2: SGHTA, FQGTGA. The CDR3 DNA follows: TGTGCCAGCAGCTTCGGGGGGACAGATACGCAGTATTTT. Encoded protein: CASSFGGTDTQYF.

This rearrangement joins TRBV4-1 to TRBJ2-1, with TRBD2 matching 9 bases. Germline loops: CDR1 MGHRA, CDR2 YSYEKL. Germline trimming cut 1 base from V and 9 bases from J; bases unmatched to any gene: 7. The CDR3 runs to 15 residues. CDR3 loop: CASSQGVAGVGEQFF. The CDR3, as DNA: TGCGCCAGCAGCCAAGGGGTAGCGGGAGTAGGTGAGCAGTTCTTC.

V usage is TRBV9 and J usage is TRBJ2-1; D is ambiguous. Germline CDR1 SGDLS, CDR2 YYNGEE. The V and J ends lost 0 bases and 4 bases respectively, with 8 bases between them. The length of the CDR3 is 14 residues. The DNA for the CDR3 is TGTGCCAGCAGCGTAGGTGAGATTTACAATGAGCAGTTCTTC. Translated: CASSVGEIYNEQFF.

The V gene is TRBV5-1, the J gene TRBJ2-7; 11 nucleotides line up with TRBD1. Per germline, CDR1 SGHRS and CDR2 YFSETQ. V lost 3 bases to trimming and J lost 2 bases; unmatched junction nucleotides: 4. The CDR3 covers 15 residues. This chain's CDR3 is CASSSRDRGTYEQYF. The CDR3 DNA reads as TGCGCCAGCAGCTCAAGGGACAGGGGGACCTACGAGCAGTACTTC.

CDR3 protein: CASKVIAGGRAYNEQFF. DNA of the CDR3: TGTGCCAGCAAGGTAATAGCGGGGGGTCGGGCCTACAATGAGCAGTTCTTC. The chain carries TRBV9 and TRBJ2-1, with TRBD2 identical over 10 bases. The V gene's germline CDR1 is SGDLS and CDR2 YYNGEE. The CDR3 loop spans 17 amino acids. V lost 6 bases and J lost 2; bases outside the gene matches: 11.

The V call is TRBV5-4, the J call TRBJ1-1, with D unresolved. The germline CDR1 and CDR2 sequences are SGHNT and YYREEE (reference sequence). V shed 4 bases and J shed 0 bases, with 10 bases lying between them. CDR3 length: 14 residues. Here the CDR3 reads CASSPSTVNTEAFF. In nucleotides, the CDR3 is TGTGCCAGCAGCCCTTCCACAGTGAACACTGAAGCTTTCTTT.

The chain carries TRBV20-1 and TRBJ1-1; 7 bases are a match to TRBD1. Germline V gives CDR1 DFQATT, CDR2 SNEGSKA (reference sequence). CDR3 length equals 14 residues. V lost 3 bases to trimming and J lost 3 bases; unmatched junction nucleotides: 7. CDR3 amino acids: CSASRAGGDTEAFF. The CDR3 DNA sequence: TGCAGTGCTAGTAGGGCAGGGGGAGACACTGAAGCTTTCTTT.

This clone was picked up a small number of times. The chain employs TRBV18 and TRBJ2-2, with D unresolved. The CDR3 spans 14 residues. V lost 3 bases and J lost 3, with 8 bases in between. Germline loops: CDR1 KGHSH, CDR2 LQKENI. This CDR3 reads CASSPYSDTGELFF. The CDR3 nucleotides are TGTGCCAGCTCACCGTACTCCGACACCGGGGAGCTGTTTTTT.

This sequence joins TRBV7-2 and TRBJ1-5; a possible D gene is TRBD1 (6 bases). The germline gives CDR1 SGHTA, CDR2 FQGNSA. Between the trimmed V and J ends, which lost 6 bases and 2 bases, there was a span of 11 bases. The CDR3 length is 14 residues. In nucleotides, the CDR3 is TGTGCCAGCAGTTGGACAGCCGGCAATCAGCCCCAGCATTTT. Translating it yields CASSWTAGNQPQHF.

This rearrangement joins TRBV29-1 to TRBJ2-7, with D hard to call. V was shortened by 7 bases and J by 3 bases, with 10 bases between the two germline ends. This CDR3 region has 11 residues. Per germline, CDR1 SQVTM and CDR2 ANQGSEA. Here the CDR3 reads CSASTYYEQYF. The CDR3 DNA sequence: TGCAGCGCCTCAACCTACTACGAGCAGTACTTC.